This T cell receptor (beta chain) was sequenced in a study of cytomegalovirus exposure and HLA in healthy donors. The PCR contained 60 Vbeta and 13 Jbeta primers. Data came from immunoSEQ multiplex PCR; TCRdb stores just in-frame clones and leaves some out. The table records more than 90,000 clones, roughly 82% of them present only once. V gave up 1 base and J gave up 6 bases; unmatched junction bases: 4. CDR1 is SGHAT and CDR2 is FQNNGV in the germline V gene. This CDR3 has 16 residues. General study results and limits: Reportedly, cytomegalovirus status was diagnosed with high sensitivity and specificity. Most sequenced TCRs were rare (though some public TCRs occurred in many donors).

At the time of sampling, donors were nominally healthy, though unrecorded immune exposures were likely. A remark on this clone: As yet, its antigen is unknown.

The receptor comes from a human donor in good health. Sequenced sample: PBMCs. V is TRBV11-2 and J is TRBJ2-3, with 13 positions matching TRBD2. The CDR3 bases are TGTGCCAGCAGCTTAGGACTAGCGGGGGGCCCGGATACGCAGTATTTT. Translating it yields CASSLGLAGGPDTQYF.